A single T cell receptor (beta chain) is shown here with its context. The antigen is undetermined. This specimen belongs to a study of cytomegalovirus exposure and HLA in healthy donors. A multiplex PCR was run with 60 Vbeta primers and 13 Jbeta primers. TCRdb keeps only in-frame clones here, not all; method: immunoSEQ multiplex PCR. This sample carries about 190,000 clones, more than 85% of them seen once, and the ten largest clones take approximately 2%. Overall study findings and caveats: Among donors in an Asian-associated ancestry cluster, a later analysis reportedly found fewer N-insertions than the roughly 610-donor mean. Within the data, a cluster of highly shared sequence variants was likely a sequencing artifact. Generally TCR sequences proved uncommon, though certain public TCRs appeared in numerous donors. Previously analyzed data showed that most TCR beta V segments were productive at a frequency of about 90% or about 30%.

Sequenced: PBMCs. The receptor's source is a woman aged 18-30 years in good health and CMV-seronegative.

This CDR3 is CASSYSGGPYNEQFF. Written as DNA, the CDR3 is TGTGCCAGCAGTTACTCAGGGGGCCCCTACAATGAGCAGTTCTTC. The genes are TRBV6-5 and TRBJ2-1, with TRBD1 matching over 7 bases. The CDR3 length is 15 residues. Trimming at V came to 0 bases and at J to 2 bases, leaving 1 base not matched to a gene. Germline V gene data show CDR1 as MNHEY and CDR2 as SVGAGI.